Sequencing of this T cell receptor (beta chain) was carried out in a study of early T cells in non-severe SARS-CoV-2 infection. TCRdb re-analysed the 5' RACE reads in MiXCR, keeping a single row per CDR3 protein. The table includes roughly 110,000 distinct CDR3 sequences, approximately 10% detected once. V lost 5 bases and J lost 16; bases outside the gene matches: 17. Germline CDR1 is DFQATT and CDR2 is SNEGSKA (reference sequence). The CDR3 totals 14 residues. This chain joins TRBV20-1 and TRBJ1-6, with TRBD1 identical over 7 bases. Source material: whole blood. This sequence was found in an adult who was a healthcare worker with PCR-confirmed SARS-CoV-2 infection or an uninfected control (not recorded which). CDR3 bases: TGCAGTGCTCGGACCCGGGACAGTGAACTGGGGCTCCACTTT. As protein: CSARTRDSELGLHF.